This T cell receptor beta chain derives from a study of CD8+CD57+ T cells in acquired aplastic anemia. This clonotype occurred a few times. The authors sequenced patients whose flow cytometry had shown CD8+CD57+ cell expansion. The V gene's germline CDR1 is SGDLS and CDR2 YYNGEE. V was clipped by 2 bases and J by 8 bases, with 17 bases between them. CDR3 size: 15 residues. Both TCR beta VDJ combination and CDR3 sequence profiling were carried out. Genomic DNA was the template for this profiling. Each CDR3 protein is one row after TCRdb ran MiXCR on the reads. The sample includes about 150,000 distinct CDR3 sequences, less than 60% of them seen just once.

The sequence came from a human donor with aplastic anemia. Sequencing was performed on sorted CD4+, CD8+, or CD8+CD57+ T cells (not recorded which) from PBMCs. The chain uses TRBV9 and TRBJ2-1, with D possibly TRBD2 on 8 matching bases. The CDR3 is CASSVGSSGTDEQFF. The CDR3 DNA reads TGTGCCAGCAGCGTTGGGAGTAGCGGGACAGATGAGCAGTTCTTC.